The clone carrying this TCR beta chain was seen at least ten times. The target antigen is unknown. Preparation of the TCRbeta library involved a method that used unique molecular identifiers. TCRdb independently ran MiXCR on the PCR reads; one entry per CDR3 protein. The sample consists of about 97,000 distinct CDR3 sequences, approximately 6% of them appearing once. The sample comes from a study of T-cell reconstitution after alpha-beta-depleted transplantation in children. The CDR3 has 14 amino acids. Germline assignment: CDR1 SQVTM and CDR2 ANQGSEA. Losses at the gene ends were 6 bases for V and 2 bases for J; bases not matched to a gene: 5. The study, taken as a whole, reports: After transplant, at about two months, alpha-beta T cells were reportedly derived from several hundred expanded graft clones. The authors attributed T-cell counts and diversity one year after transplant mostly to newly produced T cells. The study traced high day-60 TCRbeta diversity in some patients to surviving recipient T cells and thymic progenitors.

The input for sequencing was PBMCs, mostly from graft donor cells, taken 60 days after TCRalphabeta/CD19-depleted stem cell transplant. The sequence derives from a female patient under 10 years old who had a stem cell transplant for Fanconi anemia, so the T cells may come from the graft donor. V usage is TRBV29-1 and J usage is TRBJ2-1, with TRBD2 identical over 9 bases. Here the CDR3 DNA reads TGCAGCGTGCGGACTAGCGTAACCTACAATGAGCAGTTCTTC. Encoded protein: CSVRTSVTYNEQFF.